This entry features one T cell receptor (beta chain) sequence. Its specificity is unknown. The record originates from a study of T cell responses to AZD1222 COVID-19 vaccine. The study's findings and limits: Researchers report vaccine-associated CD4 TCRs spanning spike, with dominance at 160-218 and 743-854. A mostly white British donor set with more females was recruited, and clonal diversity was possibly underestimated.

Germline V gene data show CDR1 as SGHRS and CDR2 as YFSETQ. V trimming: 4 bases; J trimming: 4 bases; junction bases outside the gene matches: 3. CDR3 length: 14 amino acids. The repertoire was sequenced with immunoSEQ multiplex PCR; TCRdb's copy has only in-frame clones and lacks some. Counted here are about 110,000 clones, around 89% occurring once; the ten biggest clones make up roughly 2.6%. This TCR was recovered from an adult in good health. V gene TRBV5-1 combines with J gene TRBJ2-5; TRBD1 aligns across 11 bases. The source was peripheral blood, collected on day 0 of AZD1222 vaccination. The CDR3 region is CASSAGQGAETQYF. The CDR3 nucleotides read TGCGCCAGCAGCGCCGGACAGGGGGCAGAGACCCAGTACTTC.